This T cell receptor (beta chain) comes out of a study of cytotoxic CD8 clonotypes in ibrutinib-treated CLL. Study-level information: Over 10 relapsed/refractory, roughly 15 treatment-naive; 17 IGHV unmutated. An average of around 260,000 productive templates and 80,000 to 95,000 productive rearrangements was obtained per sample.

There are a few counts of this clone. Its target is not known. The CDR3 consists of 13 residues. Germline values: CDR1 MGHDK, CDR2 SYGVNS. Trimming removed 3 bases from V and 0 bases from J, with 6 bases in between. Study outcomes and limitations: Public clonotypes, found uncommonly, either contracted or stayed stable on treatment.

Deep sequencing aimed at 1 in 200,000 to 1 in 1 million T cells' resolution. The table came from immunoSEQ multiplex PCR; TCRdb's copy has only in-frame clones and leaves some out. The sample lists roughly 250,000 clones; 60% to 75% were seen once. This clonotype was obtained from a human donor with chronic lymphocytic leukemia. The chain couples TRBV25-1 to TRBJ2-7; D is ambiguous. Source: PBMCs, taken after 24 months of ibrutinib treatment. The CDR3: CASSDKSSYEQYF. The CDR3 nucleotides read TGTGCCAGCAGTGATAAGAGCTCCTACGAGCAGTACTTC.